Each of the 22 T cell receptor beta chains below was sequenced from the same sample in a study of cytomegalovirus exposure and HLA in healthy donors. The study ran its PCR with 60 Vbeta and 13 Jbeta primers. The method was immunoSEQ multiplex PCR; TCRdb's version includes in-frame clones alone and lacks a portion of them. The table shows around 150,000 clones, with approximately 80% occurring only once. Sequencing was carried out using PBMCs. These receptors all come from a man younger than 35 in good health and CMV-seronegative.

The CDR3 DNA follows: TGTGCCAGCAGCTTGATTTTGGGGGCGGGGGCCTATGGCTACACCTTC. Protein sequence: CASSLILGAGAYGYTF. This rearrangement joins TRBV5-4 to TRBJ1-2; the D gene is possibly TRBD1 (6 bases). This CDR3 region has 16 residues. Germline V lookup: CDR1 SGHNT, CDR2 YYREEE (reference sequence). Trimming removed 1 base at V and 4 bases at J, with 17 bases between.

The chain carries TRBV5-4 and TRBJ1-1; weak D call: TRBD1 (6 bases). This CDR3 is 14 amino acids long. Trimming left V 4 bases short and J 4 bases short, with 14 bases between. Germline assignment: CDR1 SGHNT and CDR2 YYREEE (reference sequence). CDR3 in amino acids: CASSHPRGGTEAFF. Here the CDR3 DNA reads TGTGCCAGCAGCCACCCCAGGGGCGGCACTGAAGCTTTCTTT.

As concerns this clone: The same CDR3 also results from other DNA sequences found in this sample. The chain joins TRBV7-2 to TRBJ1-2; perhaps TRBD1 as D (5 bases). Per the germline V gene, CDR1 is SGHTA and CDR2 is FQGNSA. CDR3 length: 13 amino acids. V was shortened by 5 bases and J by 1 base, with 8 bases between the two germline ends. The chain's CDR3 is CASSGQLNYGYTF. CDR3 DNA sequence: TGTGCCAGCAGCGGACAACTTAACTATGGCTACACCTTC.

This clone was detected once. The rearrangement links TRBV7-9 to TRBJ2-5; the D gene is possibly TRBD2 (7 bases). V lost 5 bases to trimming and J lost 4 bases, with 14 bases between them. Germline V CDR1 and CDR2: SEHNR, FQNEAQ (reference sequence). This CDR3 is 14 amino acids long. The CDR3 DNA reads TGTGCCAGCAGCCGGGGGGCGTCCAGAGAGACCCAGTACTTC. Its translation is CASSRGASRETQYF.

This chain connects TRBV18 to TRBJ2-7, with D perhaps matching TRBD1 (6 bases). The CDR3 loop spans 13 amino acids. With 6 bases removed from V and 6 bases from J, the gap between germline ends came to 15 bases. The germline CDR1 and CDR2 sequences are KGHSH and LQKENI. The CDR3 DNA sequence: TGTGCCAGCTCGCACCGGGACAAGGCCGAGCAGTACTTC. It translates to CASSHRDKAEQYF.

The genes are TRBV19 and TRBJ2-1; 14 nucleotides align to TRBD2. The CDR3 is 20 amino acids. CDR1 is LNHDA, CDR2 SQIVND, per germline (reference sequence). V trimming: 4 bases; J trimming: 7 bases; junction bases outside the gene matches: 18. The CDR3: CASSTPRTGFGTSGSNEQFF. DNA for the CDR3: TGTGCCAGTAGTACCCCCAGGACAGGGTTCGGGACTAGCGGGAGTAATGAGCAGTTCTTC.

For the CDR3, the DNA is TGTGCCAGCTCACCGAGGACTAGCGGGAGAGAGACCCAGTACTTC. Protein product: CASSPRTSGRETQYF. The chain employs TRBV18 and TRBJ2-5, with 13 bases fitting TRBD2. Germline V gene sequence: CDR1 KGHSH, CDR2 LQKENI. The length of the CDR3 is 15 residues. J was trimmed by 4 bases and V by 3 bases; bases with no gene match: 2.

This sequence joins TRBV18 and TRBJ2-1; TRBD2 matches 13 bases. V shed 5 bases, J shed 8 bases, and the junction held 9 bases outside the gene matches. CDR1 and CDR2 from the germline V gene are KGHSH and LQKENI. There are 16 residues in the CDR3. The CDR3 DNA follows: TGTGCCAGCTCAACTAGGACTAGCGGGAGAGGGGATGAGCAGTTCTTC. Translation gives CASSTRTSGRGDEQFF.

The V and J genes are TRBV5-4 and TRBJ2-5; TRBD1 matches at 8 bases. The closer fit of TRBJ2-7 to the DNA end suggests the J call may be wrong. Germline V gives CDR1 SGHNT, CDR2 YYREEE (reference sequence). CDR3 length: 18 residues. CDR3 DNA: TGTGCCAGCAGCTCGGACCCGGCGCCGAGCAGGGGGCGGGACGAGCAGTACTTC. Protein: CASSSDPAPSRGRDEQYF.

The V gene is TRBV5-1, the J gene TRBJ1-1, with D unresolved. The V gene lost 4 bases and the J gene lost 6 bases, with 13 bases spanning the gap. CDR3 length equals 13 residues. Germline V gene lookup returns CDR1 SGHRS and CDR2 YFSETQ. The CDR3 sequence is CASSPVSGSEAFF. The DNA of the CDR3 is TGCGCCAGCAGCCCGGTGTCGGGATCTGAAGCTTTCTTT.

CDR3 protein: CASSHDSETYEQYF. The CDR3 DNA sequence: TGCGCCAGCAGCCACGACAGCGAGACCTACGAGCAGTACTTC. The chain combines TRBV4-1 with TRBJ2-7, with a tentative D call TRBD1 (5 bases). The germline CDR1 and CDR2 sequences are MGHRA and YSYEKL. The V gene lost 3 bases and the J gene lost 2 bases, with 11 bases spanning the gap. CDR3 length equals 14 residues.

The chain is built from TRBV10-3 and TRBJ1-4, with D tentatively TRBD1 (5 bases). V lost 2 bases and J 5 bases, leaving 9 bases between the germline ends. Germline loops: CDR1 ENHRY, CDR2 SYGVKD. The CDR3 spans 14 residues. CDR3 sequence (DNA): TGTGCCATCAGTGAGGGACAATTAAATGAAAAACTGTTTTTT. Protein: CAISEGQLNEKLFF.

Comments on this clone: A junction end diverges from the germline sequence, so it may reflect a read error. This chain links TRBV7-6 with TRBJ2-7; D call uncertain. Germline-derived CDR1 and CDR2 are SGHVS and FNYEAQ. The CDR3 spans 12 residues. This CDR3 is CAGSLGPNEQYF. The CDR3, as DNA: TGTGCCGGCAGCTTAGGTCCCAACGAGCAGTACTTC.

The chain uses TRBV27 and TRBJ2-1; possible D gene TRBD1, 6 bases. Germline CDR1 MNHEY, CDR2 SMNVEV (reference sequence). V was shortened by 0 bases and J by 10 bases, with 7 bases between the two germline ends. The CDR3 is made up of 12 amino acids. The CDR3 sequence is CASSLSRGEQFF. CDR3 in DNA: TGTGCCAGCAGTTTATCGAGGGGGGAGCAGTTCTTC.

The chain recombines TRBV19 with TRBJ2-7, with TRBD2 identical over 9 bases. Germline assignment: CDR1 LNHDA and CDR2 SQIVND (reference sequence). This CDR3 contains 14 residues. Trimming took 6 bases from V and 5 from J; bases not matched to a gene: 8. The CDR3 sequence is CASSPSGIPNEQYF. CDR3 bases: TGTGCCAGTAGCCCTAGCGGGATTCCCAACGAGCAGTACTTC.

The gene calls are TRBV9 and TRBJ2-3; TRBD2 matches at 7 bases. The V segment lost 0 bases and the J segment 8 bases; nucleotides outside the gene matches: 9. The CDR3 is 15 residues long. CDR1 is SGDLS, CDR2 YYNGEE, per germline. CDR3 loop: CASSVGWEGRGTQYF. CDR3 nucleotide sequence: TGTGCCAGCAGCGTAGGGTGGGAGGGCCGGGGTACGCAGTATTTT.

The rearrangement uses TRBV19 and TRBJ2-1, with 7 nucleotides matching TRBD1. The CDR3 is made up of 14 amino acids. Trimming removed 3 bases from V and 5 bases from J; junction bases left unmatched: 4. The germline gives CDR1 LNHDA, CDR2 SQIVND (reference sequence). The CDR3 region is CASSIPGTDNEQFF. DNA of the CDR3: TGTGCCAGTAGTATCCCCGGGACAGACAATGAGCAGTTCTTC. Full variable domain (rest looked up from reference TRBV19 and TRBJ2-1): DGGITQSPKYLFRKEGQNVTLSCEQNLNHDAMYWYRQDPGQGLRLIYYSQIVNDFQKGDIAEGYSVSREKKESFPLTVTSAQKNPTAFYLCASSIPGTDNEQFFGPGTRLTVL.

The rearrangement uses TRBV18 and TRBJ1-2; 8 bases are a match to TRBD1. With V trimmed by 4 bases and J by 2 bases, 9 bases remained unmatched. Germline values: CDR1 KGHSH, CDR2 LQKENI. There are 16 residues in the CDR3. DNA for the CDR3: TGTGCCAGCTCACAAGGGGGGACAGGAGAAAACTATGGCTACACCTTC. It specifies CASSQGGTGENYGYTF.

Here the CDR3 reads CASSSGTGSSPLHF. CDR3 sequence (DNA): TGTGCCAGCAGTTCCGGGACAGGATCTTCACCCCTCCACTTT. This sequence joins TRBV6-5 and TRBJ1-6; 8 bases align to TRBD1. CDR1 is MNHEY and CDR2 is SVGAGI in the germline V gene. Germline trimming cut 4 bases from V and 9 bases from J; bases unmatched to any gene: 5. The length of the CDR3 is 14 residues.

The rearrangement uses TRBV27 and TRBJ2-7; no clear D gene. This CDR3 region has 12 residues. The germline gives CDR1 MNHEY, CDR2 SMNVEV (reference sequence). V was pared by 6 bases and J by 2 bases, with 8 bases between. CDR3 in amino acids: CASRANAYEQYF. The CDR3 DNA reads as TGTGCCAGCAGAGCGAATGCCTACGAGCAGTACTTC.

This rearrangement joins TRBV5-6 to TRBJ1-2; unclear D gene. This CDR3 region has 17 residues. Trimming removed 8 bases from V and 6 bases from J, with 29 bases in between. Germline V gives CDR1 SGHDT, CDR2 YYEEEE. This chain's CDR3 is CASQSWAVIFSSDGYTF. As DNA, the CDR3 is TGTGCCAGTCAGAGCTGGGCAGTGATATTCTCTTCGGATGGCTACACCTTC. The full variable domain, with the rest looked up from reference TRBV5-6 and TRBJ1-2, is DAGVTQSPTHLIKTRGQQVTLRCSPKSGHDTVSWYQQALGQGPQFIFQYYEEEERQRGNFPDRFSGHQFPNYSSELNVNALLLGDSALYLCASQSWAVIFSSDGYTFGSGTRLTVV.

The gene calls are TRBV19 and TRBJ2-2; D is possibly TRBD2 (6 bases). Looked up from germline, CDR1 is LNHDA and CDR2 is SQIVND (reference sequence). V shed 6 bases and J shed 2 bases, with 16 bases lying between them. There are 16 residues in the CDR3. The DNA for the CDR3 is TGTGCCAGTAGCCTACAGCCGGGAGTTAACACCGGGGAGCTGTTTTTT. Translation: CASSLQPGVNTGELFF.